One sample yielded the 5 T cell receptor beta chains listed below, sequenced in a study of chronic HIV infection and antiretroviral therapy. MiXCR, applied by TCRdb to the 5' RACE reads, yields one record per CDR3 protein. The sample consists of about 38,000 distinct CDR3 sequences, 7.5% to 9% of them appearing once. Sample: peripheral blood. The receptors were gathered from an adult who had HIV and had not received antiretroviral therapy, or was an uninfected healthy control (not recorded which).

This clonotype is judged medium-sized (0.01 to 0.1%). This chain joins TRBV5-1 and TRBJ2-1; D gene ambiguous. Trimming stripped 4 bases from V and 2 bases from J, with 10 bases between. There are 14 residues in the CDR3. CDR1 SGHRS and CDR2 YFSETQ come from the germline V gene. DNA for the CDR3: TGCGCCAGCAGCACGAACTTTGCCTACAATGAGCAGTTCTTC. Translation: CASSTNFAYNEQFF.

The V and J genes are TRBV15 and TRBJ1-6; the D gene is possibly TRBD1 (5 bases). Germline V CDR1 and CDR2: LNHNV, YYDKDF (reference sequence). Trimming stripped 8 bases from V and 8 bases from J, with 13 bases between. The CDR3 consists of 13 residues. The CDR3 reads CATQQAYYSPLHF. The CDR3 coding sequence is TGTGCCACCCAACAGGCGTATTATTCACCCCTCCACTTT.

The sample holds a few counts of this clonotype. The V gene is TRBV29-1, the J gene TRBJ1-2; TRBD1 might be the D (6 bases). Germline V lookup: CDR1 SQVTM, CDR2 ANQGSEA. Trimming pared 1 base from V and 8 bases from J, leaving 11 bases between. The CDR3 contains 12 residues. CDR3 coding DNA: TGCAGCGTTGAAGGCAGGGGACAAGGCTACACCTTC. This codes for CSVEGRGQGYTF.

At least ten counts were recorded for this clonotype. This sequence joins TRBV7-9 and TRBJ1-1; the match to TRBD1 covers 9 bases. Germline trimming cut 5 bases from V and 5 bases from J; bases unmatched to any gene: 6. CDR3 length: 14 amino acids. CDR1 and CDR2 (germline): SEHNR, FQNEAQ (reference sequence). The CDR3 spells CASSKGQGWTEAFF. The DNA for the CDR3 is TGTGCCAGCAGCAAGGGACAGGGATGGACTGAAGCTTTCTTT.

This clonotype showed up many times. The chain joins TRBV4-1 to TRBJ2-3; TRBD2 might be the D (6 bases). CDR1 is MGHRA and CDR2 is YSYEKL in the germline V gene. The CDR3 extends over 15 amino acids. The V end lost 4 bases, the J end lost 0 bases, and 11 bases lay between the germline ends. CDR3 DNA: TGCGCCAGCAGCCTCCGGGACTTTAGCACAGATACGCAGTATTTT. Its protein is CASSLRDFSTDTQYF.